Listed here are 30 T cell receptor beta chains from one sample, sequenced in a study of radiotherapy plus CTLA-4 blockade in lung cancer. Sequencing was performed with immunoSEQ multiplex PCR; in TCRdb, only in-frame clones are kept and a portion is missing. The sample records tens of thousands of clones, over 75% being singletons. The sequences come from peripheral blood, collected from a patient treated with radiotherapy plus ipilimumab. Receptors originate from a human donor with non-small cell lung cancer that progressed on radiotherapy plus ipilimumab.

V and J are TRBV29-1 and TRBJ2-7; 8 bases are shared with TRBD1. Germline CDR1 is SQVTM and CDR2 is ANQGSEA. CDR3 length: 13 amino acids. The trim removed 6 bases at V and 7 bases at J, leaving 11 bases unmatched. The CDR3 region has the DNA TGCAGCGTGGACAGGGTCCACCTAAAGGAGCAGTACTTC. Its translation is CSVDRVHLKEQYF.

This clone was seen just once. This chain connects TRBV2 to TRBJ2-7; TRBD2 matches 7 bases. The germline gives CDR1 SNHLY, CDR2 FYNNEI. V was clipped by 7 bases and J by 0 bases; unmatched bases: 6. The CDR3 loop spans 14 amino acids. Written as DNA, the CDR3 is TGTGCCAGCAACCGGGACTACGTCTCCTACGAGCAGTACTTC. Its translation is CASNRDYVSYEQYF.

The chain links TRBV6-1 to TRBJ2-7; 10 nucleotides match TRBD1. The V segment lost 5 bases and the J segment 2 bases; nucleotides outside the gene matches: 3. The CDR3 sequence is 14 residues long. Per germline, CDR1 MNHNS and CDR2 SASEGT. CDR3 bases: TGTGCCAGCAGTTGGGACAGGGGTGCCTACGAGCAGTACGTC. Its translation: CASSWDRGAYEQYV.

This sequence joins TRBV5-1 and TRBJ1-3; D is unresolved. V was shortened by 3 bases and J by 0 bases, with 4 bases between the two germline ends. The CDR3 loop spans 13 amino acids. Germline V CDR1 and CDR2: SGHRS, YFSETQ. The CDR3 nucleotides are TGCGCCAGCAGCTCCTTCTCTGGAAACACCATATATTTT. The encoded protein is CASSSFSGNTIYF.

The chain links TRBV7-8 to TRBJ2-2, with D perhaps given as TRBD1 or TRBD2 (6 bases each). Per the germline V gene, CDR1 is SGHVS and CDR2 is FQNEAQ. Trimming took 5 bases from V and 7 from J, leaving 32 bases between them. CDR3 length: 20 amino acids. The DNA for the CDR3 is TGTGCCAGCAGCCCAACCCGGGCGGGATGGGGGACACGGATGGGCGGGGAGCTGTTTTTT. Its protein product is CASSPTRAGWGTRMGGELFF.

The V call is TRBV7-8, the J call TRBJ1-6, with TRBD1 identical over 10 bases. Trimming at V came to 5 bases and at J to 10 bases, leaving 14 bases not matched to a gene. The length of the CDR3 is 17 residues. Germline V gene lookup returns CDR1 SGHVS and CDR2 FQNEAQ. The CDR3 coding sequence is TGTGCCAGCAGCCTCCTAAATCGGGACAGGGGTCTGTCACCCCTCCACTTT. It encodes CASSLLNRDRGLSPLHF.

V is TRBV11-2 and J is TRBJ2-2; D is possibly TRBD1 (6 bases). The ends were cut back, 4 bases at V and 0 bases at J, with 9 bases in the middle. The germline V gene encodes CDR1 SGHAT and CDR2 FQNNGV. The CDR3 totals 15 residues. DNA for the CDR3: TGTGCCAGCAGCTCCTGGACAGCGAACACCGGGGAGCTGTTTTTT. Translated: CASSSWTANTGELFF. The variable domain in full, with the rest retrieved from reference TRBV11-2 and TRBJ2-2, is EAGVAQSPRYKIIEKRQSVAFWCNPISGHATLYWYQQILGQGPKLLIQFQNNGVVDDSQLPKDRFSAERLKGVDSTLKIQPAKLEDSAVYLCASSSWTANTGELFFGEGSRLTVL.

The chain couples TRBV27 to TRBJ2-2, with no clear D. The V end was cut by 4 bases, the J end by 6 bases, with 12 bases between. Germline values: CDR1 MNHEY, CDR2 SMNVEV (reference sequence). The CDR3 is 14 residues long. DNA of the CDR3: TGTGCCAGCAGTTATGAAGGAGCTCCCGGGGAGCTGTTTTTT. Its translation is CASSYEGAPGELFF.

The chain combines TRBV18 with TRBJ2-7; 7 bases fit TRBD1. Germline CDR1 is KGHSH and CDR2 is LQKENI. Germline trimming cut 1 base from V and 0 bases from J; bases unmatched to any gene: 3. The CDR3 runs 15 residues. CDR3 nucleotide sequence: TGTGCCAGCTCACCACAGGGGGCTACCTCCTACGAGCAGTACTTC. Translating gives CASSPQGATSYEQYF.

The table lists this clone with a few counts. CDR3 sequence: CASSPPGVGNTIYF. DNA of the CDR3: TGTGCCAGCTCACCTCCAGGGGTTGGAAACACCATATATTTT. The chain has TRBV18 and TRBJ1-3; weak D call: TRBD1 (6 bases). CDR1 KGHSH and CDR2 LQKENI come from the germline V gene. The V end lost 3 bases, the J end lost 3 bases, and 9 bases lay between the germline ends. This CDR3 contains 14 residues. Looking up the rest from reference TRBV18 and TRBJ1-3 gives the full variable domain: NAGVMQNPRHLVRRRGQEARLRCSPMKGHSHVYWYRQLPEEGLKFMVYLQKENIIDESGMPKERFSAEFPKEGPSILRIQQVVRGDSAAYFCASSPPGVGNTIYFGEGSWLTVV.

This chain uses TRBV9 with TRBJ2-6; no clear D. Germline CDR1 and CDR2: SGDLS and YYNGEE. V lost 0 bases to trimming and J lost 2 bases, with 6 bases between them. This CDR3 contains 15 residues. CDR3 coding DNA: TGTGCCAGCAGCGTAGTAGGGACTGGGGCCAACGTCCTGACTTTC. Residues: CASSVVGTGANVLTF.

J is TRBJ1-1 and V is TRBV11-2; D unresolved. CDR1 and CDR2 (germline): SGHAT, FQNNGV. This CDR3 comprises 15 residues. V was shortened by 5 bases and J by 5 bases, with 18 bases between the two germline ends. The CDR3 loop is CASSPMGRRLTEAFF. The CDR3 nucleotides are TGTGCCAGCAGCCCAATGGGCAGGAGGTTAACTGAAGCTTTCTTT.

The rearrangement uses TRBV6-1 and TRBJ2-3; 14 nucleotides align to TRBD2. Losses at the gene ends were 0 bases for V and 6 bases for J; bases not matched to a gene: 5. CDR3 length: 17 amino acids. Germline V gene lookup returns CDR1 MNHNS and CDR2 SASEGT. The CDR3 sequence is CASSEAGTSGSGDTQYF. CDR3 in DNA: TGTGCCAGCAGTGAAGCGGGGACTAGCGGGAGCGGGGATACGCAGTATTTT.

This clone has just a few counts. The genes are TRBV29-1 and TRBJ1-2; maybe TRBD1 (6 bases). The CDR3 totals 13 residues. Per germline, CDR1 SQVTM and CDR2 ANQGSEA. Trimming left V 7 bases short and J 4 bases short, with 16 bases between. CDR3 amino acids: CSASGGPLYGYTF. CDR3 bases: TGCAGCGCTAGCGGGGGCCCACTCTATGGCTACACCTTC.

The gene calls are TRBV6-1 and TRBJ2-5; perhaps TRBD2 as D (5 bases). Germline V CDR1 and CDR2: MNHNS, SASEGT. The V gene lost 2 bases and the J gene lost 0 bases, with 10 bases spanning the gap. The CDR3 loop spans 15 amino acids. The CDR3 region has the DNA TGTGCCAGCAGTGAACTTACGGGAAACCAAGAGACCCAGTACTTC. Amino acids: CASSELTGNQETQYF.

This clone was seen many times. V usage is TRBV16 and J usage is TRBJ1-3; 7 bases are a match to TRBD1. The J segment lost 0 bases and the V segment lost 1 base, leaving 9 bases of the junction unmatched. CDR1 and CDR2 from the germline V gene are KGHSY and FQNENV. There are 18 residues in the CDR3. The CDR3 DNA reads TGTGCCAGCAGCCAATATGGAGTTGGGGACAGCTCTGGAAACACCATATATTTT. Its protein product is CASSQYGVGDSSGNTIYF.

The CDR3 is CSVTSGGWQFF. Written as DNA, the CDR3 is TGCAGCGTAACTTCAGGGGGCTGGCAGTTCTTC. The gene calls are TRBV29-1 and TRBJ2-1, with 8 bases lining up with TRBD1. J lost 12 bases, V lost 6 bases, and 7 bases had no gene match. CDR1 SQVTM and CDR2 ANQGSEA come from the germline V gene. This CDR3 comprises 11 residues.

This chain links TRBV25-1 with TRBJ1-2, with D perhaps matching TRBD1 (5 bases). Germline CDR1 is MGHDK and CDR2 is SYGVNS. The V gene lost 3 bases and the J gene lost 8 bases, with 13 bases spanning the gap. The CDR3 length is 13 residues. CDR3 loop: CASSDVRVGGYTF. The CDR3 DNA reads TGTGCCAGCAGTGACGTCAGGGTGGGAGGCTACACCTTC.

This chain joins TRBV18 and TRBJ2-7, with D possibly matching TRBD1 (5 bases). V lost 6 bases and J lost 3, with 12 bases in between. This CDR3 is 13 amino acids long. From germline, CDR1 is KGHSH and CDR2 LQKENI. In DNA form, the CDR3 reads TGTGCCAGCTCGCGACAGTTTAACTACGAGCAGTACTTC. This encodes CASSRQFNYEQYF.

This chain uses TRBV9 with TRBJ2-7; 10 bases are a match to TRBD1. J gave up 4 bases and V 7 bases, and 14 bases lay outside the gene matches. Germline assignment: CDR1 SGDLS and CDR2 YYNGEE. This CDR3 has 16 amino acids. As DNA, the CDR3 is TGTGCCAGCCTACGAACGGGACAGGGGTATCAATACGAGCAGTACGTC. Its protein product is CASLRTGQGYQYEQYV.

This chain uses TRBV6-4 with TRBJ1-1, with D possibly matching TRBD1 (5 bases). The germline V gene has CDR1 MRHNA and CDR2 SNTAGT. Trimming cost V 2 bases and J 1 base, with 5 bases left between them. The CDR3 has 13 residues. CDR3 amino acids: CASSDRGNTEAFF. Written as DNA, the CDR3 is TGTGCCAGCAGTGACAGGGGGAACACTGAAGCTTTCTTT.

V is TRBV6-1 and J is TRBJ2-7; D gene unclear. Trimming stripped 2 bases from V and 5 bases from J, with 16 bases between. The CDR3 sequence is 15 residues long. CDR1 MNHNS and CDR2 SASEGT come from the germline V gene. Written as DNA, the CDR3 is TGTGCCAGCAGTGAACTGAGGTTAGCTGGCGACGAGCAGTACTTC. The encoded protein is CASSELRLAGDEQYF.

The chain is built from TRBV19 and TRBJ1-5; D not certain. From germline, CDR1 is LNHDA and CDR2 SQIVND (reference sequence). The V gene lost 3 bases and the J gene lost 4 bases, with 10 bases spanning the gap. The CDR3 length is 14 residues. DNA of the CDR3: TGTGCCAGTAGTATTAGAACAGTGAATCAGCCCCAGCATTTT. Translating it yields CASSIRTVNQPQHF.

The V call is TRBV9, the J call TRBJ2-7, with 8 bases matching TRBD1. With V trimmed by 2 bases and J by 3 bases, 13 bases remained unmatched. The CDR3 covers 17 residues. Germline assignment: CDR1 SGDLS and CDR2 YYNGEE. In DNA, the CDR3 is TGTGCCAGCAGCGTTGGGACAGGAAGGGGCCGAGACTACGAGCAGTACTTC. Protein sequence: CASSVGTGRGRDYEQYF.

The chain carries TRBV27 and TRBJ2-2; D not certain. From germline, CDR1 is MNHEY and CDR2 SMNVEV (reference sequence). This CDR3 has 12 amino acids. With 7 bases removed from V and 6 bases from J, the gap between germline ends came to 9 bases. The CDR3 is CASKTQAGELFF. In nucleotides, the CDR3 is TGTGCCAGCAAGACCCAGGCCGGGGAGCTGTTTTTT.

The rearrangement links TRBV29-1 to TRBJ1-3; D ambiguous. Germline values: CDR1 SQVTM, CDR2 ANQGSEA. The CDR3 is 11 amino acids. Trimming took 7 bases from V and 5 from J, leaving 9 bases between them. CDR3 nucleotides: TGCAGCGCCGGGAACCGAAACACCATATATTTT. This translates into CSAGNRNTIYF. Drawing the rest from reference TRBV29-1 and TRBJ1-3, the complete variable domain is SAVISQKPSRDICQRGTSLTIQCQVDSQVTMMFWYRQQPGQSLTLIATANQGSEATYESGFVIDKFPISRPNLTFSTLTVSNMSPEDSSIYLCSAGNRNTIYFGEGSWLTVV.

This chain links TRBV5-1 with TRBJ1-1, with TRBD1 matching over 7 bases. V was clipped by 4 bases and J by 3 bases; unmatched bases: 6. Germline CDR1 reads SGHRS; CDR2 reads YFSETQ. The length of the CDR3 is 14 residues. CDR3 DNA sequence: TGCGCCAGCAGCCTACAGGGGATCGACACTGAAGCTTTCTTT. This gives the protein CASSLQGIDTEAFF.

The chain links TRBV27 to TRBJ1-5, with D possibly TRBD1 on 5 matching bases. This CDR3 has 17 residues. V lost 2 bases to trimming and J lost 7 bases, with 21 bases between them. CDR1 MNHEY and CDR2 SMNVEV come from the germline V gene (reference sequence). As DNA, the CDR3 is TGTGCCAGCAGTTTAGAGTCGGGGGGACGGCTTAGCCAGCCCCAGCATTTT. It translates to CASSLESGGRLSQPQHF.

This clone was seen just once. The chain recombines TRBV6-1 with TRBJ1-5; no firm D call. In germline, CDR1 is MNHNS, CDR2 SASEGT. V shed 7 bases and J shed 4 bases, with 11 bases lying between them. The CDR3 extends over 13 amino acids. The CDR3 DNA reads as TGTGCCAGCACCCAGGTCGTAAATCAGCCCCAGCATTTT. Residues: CASTQVVNQPQHF.

The chain recombines TRBV11-2 with TRBJ2-7; the match to TRBD1 covers 9 bases. Per the germline V gene, CDR1 is SGHAT and CDR2 is FQNNGV. V lost 3 bases to trimming and J lost 5 bases; unmatched junction nucleotides: 5. This CDR3 contains 14 residues. DNA for the CDR3: TGTGCCAGCAGCTTCCCCGGGACAGGGAACGAGCAGTACTTC. Translating it yields CASSFPGTGNEQYF.